This TCR beta chain is from a study of blood T cell repertoires in COVID-19. TCRdb's table, derived via immunoSEQ multiplex PCR, lists solely in-frame clones and lacks some. The sample contains around 250,000 clones, over 80% of which appear only once. The CDR3 length is 13 residues. V dropped 2 bases and J dropped 5 bases, with 9 bases sitting between them. Germline CDR1 reads MNHEY; CDR2 reads SMNVEV (reference sequence). This clone was detected once. Other nucleotide sequences from this sample produce the same CDR3. This sequence originates from a woman between 35 and 50 years old who had been exposed to COVID-19. Sequencing was carried out using PBMCs or T cells enriched from blood (not recorded which). This chain links TRBV27 with TRBJ1-2; TRBD1 is a possible D gene (5 bases). This chain's CDR3 is CASSLGQGYGYTF. CDR3 coding DNA: TGTGCCAGCAGTTTAGGTCAGGGATATGGCTACACCTTC.